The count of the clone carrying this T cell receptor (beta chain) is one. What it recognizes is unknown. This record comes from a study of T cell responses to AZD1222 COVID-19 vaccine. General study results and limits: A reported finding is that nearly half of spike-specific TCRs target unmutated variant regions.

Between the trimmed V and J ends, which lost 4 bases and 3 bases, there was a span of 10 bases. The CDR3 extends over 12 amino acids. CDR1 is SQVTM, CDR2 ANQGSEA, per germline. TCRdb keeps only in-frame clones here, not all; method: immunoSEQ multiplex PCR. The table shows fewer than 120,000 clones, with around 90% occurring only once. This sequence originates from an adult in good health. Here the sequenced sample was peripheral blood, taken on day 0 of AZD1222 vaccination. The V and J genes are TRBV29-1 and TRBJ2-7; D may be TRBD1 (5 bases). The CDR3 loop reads CSVAGQHYEQYF. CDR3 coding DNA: TGCAGCGTTGCAGGACAACACTACGAGCAGTACTTC.